This T cell receptor beta chain was profiled in a study of graft-versus-host responses after intestinal transplantation. About the study: Isolated intestinal, liver-intestinal, or multivisceral transplants had been given to the recipients. The whole recipient group had anti-thymocyte globulin induction followed by tacrolimus and steroids for around three years. Whole-study results and caveats: Marrow from the recipient contained GvH clones, some of which had appeared first in ileum or blood. Peak circulating GvH clone levels tracked with early post-transplant HvG declines.

V lost 2 bases to trimming and J lost 3 bases; unmatched junction nucleotides: 6. The CDR3 is made up of 15 amino acids. Germline loops: CDR1 SGHAT, CDR2 FQNNGV. Only in-frame clones appear in the TCRdb table, and some are missing; sequencing was by immunoSEQ multiplex PCR. The data hold 130,000 to 150,000 clones, with about 93% observed a single time. A note on this clone: What it binds is unknown.

The source was unstimulated CD4+ T cells sorted from spleen or lymph node cells, collected before intestinal transplant. The clonotype originates from a human donor who received an intestinal transplant. The chain joins TRBV11-2 to TRBJ1-2, with TRBD1 matching 7 bases. The DNA for the CDR3 is TGTGCCAGCAGCTTAATTTCCGGGACAGACTATGGCTACACCTTC. It encodes CASSLISGTDYGYTF.